Listed below are T cell receptor beta chains from one sample, sequenced in a study of cytomegalovirus exposure and HLA in healthy donors. Sequencing was performed with immunoSEQ multiplex PCR; in TCRdb, only in-frame clones are kept and a portion is missing. The table shows tens of thousands of clones, with around 80% occurring only once. Sequencing was carried out using PBMCs. All receptors derive from a man in his forties or fifties in good health and CMV-seronegative. Each CDR3 is given with its conserved first and last residue. Each record gives: D gene, clone size, J gene, V gene, CDR3 length, CDR3 DNA, CDR3 protein. A D gene is named only where the DNA matches it firmly. Rows may omit the clone size; those that give it use once, few, many or a size class.

D: TRBD1
size: NA
J: TRBJ2-3
V: TRBV19
length: 14
DNA: TGTGCCAGTACAGGGGGCGGTGTGGCAGATACGCAGTATTTT
CDR3: CASTGGGVADTQYF

D: TRBD1
size: NA
J: TRBJ2-2
V: TRBV5-1
length: 16
DNA: TGCGCCAGCAGCTTGTCAGGGGGTGCGAACACCGGGGAGCTGTTTTTT
CDR3: CASSLSGGANTGELFF

D: TRBD2
size: NA
J: TRBJ2-3
V: TRBV6-4
length: 15
DNA: TGTGCCAGCAGTGCCGGGACTAGCGGGGAAGATACGCAGTATTTT
CDR3: CASSAGTSGEDTQYF

D: TRBD1
size: NA
J: TRBJ1-2
V: TRBV5-4
length: 16
DNA: TGTGCCAGCAGCTTGGGTGGAGGACAGGGATGGTATGGCTACACCTTC
CDR3: CASSLGGGQGWYGYTF

D: NA
size: NA
J: TRBJ2-1
V: TRBV27
length: 17
DNA: TGTGCCAGCAGTTCCCCCCGCTGGGACATAAGCCCCAATGAGCAGTTCTTC
CDR3: CASSSPRWDISPNEQFF

D: NA
size: NA
J: TRBJ2-5
V: TRBV18
length: 13
DNA: TGTGCCAGCTCACCACCCGTACAAGAGACCCAGTACTTC
CDR3: CASSPPVQETQYF

D: NA
size: few
J: TRBJ2-3
V: TRBV29-1
length: 14
DNA: TGCAGCGTTGAAAGGGGCCGCTATGGAGATACGCAGTATTTT
CDR3: CSVERGRYGDTQYF

D: NA
size: NA
J: TRBJ2-3
V: TRBV2
length: 14
DNA: TGTGCCAGCAGTGAAGTAGGGGCGGGATTGCCGCAGTATTTT
CDR3: CASSEVGAGLPQYF

D: TRBD2
size: NA
J: TRBJ2-1
V: TRBV9
length: 15
DNA: TGTGCCAGCAGCGCGGACGGGGGGGCGGGGAATGAGCAGTTCTTC
CDR3: CASSADGGAGNEQFF

D: TRBD1
size: NA
J: TRBJ2-5
V: TRBV5-1
length: 13
DNA: TGCGCCAGCAGCTCACAGGGGAGCGAGACCCAGTACTTC
CDR3: CASSSQGSETQYF

D: NA
size: few
J: TRBJ1-5
V: TRBV2
length: 15
DNA: TGTGCCAGCAGTGAATGGCAGGGCCACAATCAGCCCCAGCATTTT
CDR3: CASSEWQGHNQPQHF

D: NA
size: NA
J: TRBJ1-3
V: TRBV11-1
length: 16
DNA: TGTGCCAGCAGCATGGGACATCTGAGCTCTGGAAACACCATATATTTT
CDR3: CASSMGHLSSGNTIYF

D: NA
size: NA
J: TRBJ1-2
V: TRBV18
length: 15
DNA: TGTGCCAGCTCACCCCCCACAGGGCAGAACTATGGCTACACCTTC
CDR3: CASSPPTGQNYGYTF

D: NA
size: NA
J: TRBJ2-7
V: TRBV7-9
length: 13
DNA: TGTGCCAGCAACTTAGTGCTAGCGAGCGAGCAGTACTTC
CDR3: CASNLVLASEQYF

D: TRBD1
size: NA
J: TRBJ1-1
V: TRBV18
length: 15
DNA: TGTGCCAGCTCACCACCTGACAGGGGATTGGCTGAAGCTTTCTTT
CDR3: CASSPPDRGLAEAFF

D: NA
size: NA
J: TRBJ2-7
V: TRBV7-2
length: 14
DNA: TGTGCCAGCAGCCCGGGAGGGGGCCGTATCGAGCAGTACTTC
CDR3: CASSPGGGRIEQYF

D: NA
size: once
J: TRBJ2-1
V: TRBV18
length: 17
DNA: TGTGCCAGCTCACCCTTGGTTACGATGATAATGGTGCGTGAGCAGTTCTTC
CDR3: CASSPLVTMIMVREQFF

D: TRBD2
size: NA
J: TRBJ2-1
V: TRBV28
length: 15
DNA: TGTGCCAGCAGCTTACCTAGCGGGATCTACAATGAGCAGTTCTTC
CDR3: CASSLPSGIYNEQFF

D: TRBD2
size: NA
J: TRBJ2-1
V: TRBV7-8
length: 18
DNA: TGTGCCAGCAGCTTAGGGGCTAGCGGGAGGGTAGGCTACAATGAGCAGTTCTTC
CDR3: CASSLGASGRVGYNEQFF

D: TRBD2
size: few
J: TRBJ2-2
V: TRBV5-4
length: 17
DNA: TGTGCCAGCAGCCCAGAGACGGGGGGGCGCCCCACCGGGGAGCTGTTTTTT
CDR3: CASSPETGGRPTGELFF

D: TRBD1
size: NA
J: TRBJ2-1
V: TRBV7-6
length: 16
DNA: TGTGCCAGCAGCTTGGACAGGGGTAGCTCCTACAATGAGCAGTTCTTC
CDR3: CASSLDRGSSYNEQFF

D: TRBD2
size: medium-sized
J: TRBJ2-3
V: TRBV6-1
length: 15
DNA: TGTGCCAGCAGTGGACTAGCGGGGGGGCCAGATACGCAGTATTTT
CDR3: CASSGLAGGPDTQYF

D: NA
size: NA
J: TRBJ2-2
V: TRBV28
length: 18
DNA: TGTGCCAGCAGTCCGTTAGGAGCTCTTGATCCCTCCACCGGGGAGCTGTTTTTT
CDR3: CASSPLGALDPSTGELFF

D: TRBD2
size: NA
J: TRBJ2-5
V: TRBV5-1
length: 15
DNA: TGCGCCAGCAGCTCTGATAGCGGGGCTCAAGAGACCCAGTACTTC
CDR3: CASSSDSGAQETQYF

D: NA
size: once
J: TRBJ1-5
V: TRBV5-1
length: 15
DNA: TGCGCCAGCAGCTTGCTACCAAACAGCAATCAGCCCCAGCATTTT
CDR3: CASSLLPNSNQPQHF

D: NA
size: NA
J: TRBJ2-7
V: TRBV6-1
length: 15
DNA: TGTGCCAGCAGCGTCAGAAATATACCATCCTACGAGCAGTACTTC
CDR3: CASSVRNIPSYEQYF

D: TRBD1
size: NA
J: TRBJ2-5
V: TRBV6-6
length: 14
DNA: TGTGCCAGCAGTTACGCCAGGGGGTATGAGACCCAGTACTTC
CDR3: CASSYARGYETQYF

D: TRBD2
size: NA
J: TRBJ2-7
V: TRBV5-4
length: 16
DNA: TGTGCCAGCAGCTTGCTAGGGAGGGGCAGCTCCTACGAGCAGTACTTC
CDR3: CASSLLGRGSSYEQYF

D: TRBD2
size: NA
J: TRBJ2-7
V: TRBV4-1
length: 17
DNA: TGCGCCAGCAGCCATACCCCACTAGCGGGAAGCTCCTACGAGCAGTACTTC
CDR3: CASSHTPLAGSSYEQYF

D: TRBD1
size: NA
J: TRBJ1-3
V: TRBV19
length: 15
DNA: TGTGCCAGTAGCCCACAGGGGGCCGTTGGAAACACCATATATTTT
CDR3: CASSPQGAVGNTIYF

D: NA
size: NA
J: TRBJ2-2
V: TRBV5-1
length: 14
DNA: TGCGCCAGCAGCTTGGCTGCTAGTACCGGGGAGCTGTTTTTT
CDR3: CASSLAASTGELFF

D: TRBD2
size: once
J: TRBJ2-5
V: TRBV5-1
length: 15
DNA: TGCGCCAGCAGCTCCTCCCCAGCGGGAGTAGAGACCCAGTACTTC
CDR3: CASSSSPAGVETQYF

D: NA
size: NA
J: TRBJ2-7
V: TRBV14
length: 14
DNA: TGTGCCAGCAGCCCGAAGCGGGACAACTACGAGCAGTACTTC
CDR3: CASSPKRDNYEQYF

D: TRBD2
size: NA
J: TRBJ2-7
V: TRBV5-4
length: 17
DNA: TGTGCCAGCAGCTTGGGGGTGGGGAGGGGTGGATCCTACGAGCAGTACTTC
CDR3: CASSLGVGRGGSYEQYF

D: TRBD2
size: NA
J: TRBJ2-2
V: TRBV7-2
length: 14
DNA: TGTGCCAGCAGCTTGCCTTTAGCGGGGGGGGAGCTGTTTTTT
CDR3: CASSLPLAGGELFF

D: NA
size: NA
J: TRBJ2-7
V: TRBV6-1
length: 14
DNA: TGTGCCAGCAGTGAAGCCAATGAATCCTACGAGCAGTACTTC
CDR3: CASSEANESYEQYF

D: NA
size: NA
J: TRBJ1-4
V: TRBV5-1
length: 15
DNA: TGCGCCAGCAGCCCGGACGGGACACGAAATGAAAAACTGTTTTTT
CDR3: CASSPDGTRNEKLFF

D: TRBD2
size: NA
J: TRBJ2-1
V: TRBV4-2
length: 15
DNA: TGTGCCAGCAGCCCACCGGCGGGAGGATCCAATGAGCAGTTCTTC
CDR3: CASSPPAGGSNEQFF

D: TRBD1
size: NA
J: TRBJ2-3
V: TRBV2
length: 15
DNA: TGTGCCAGCAGTCCACAGGGGCATACCACAGATACGCAGTATTTT
CDR3: CASSPQGHTTDTQYF

D: NA
size: NA
J: TRBJ2-7
V: TRBV27
length: 12
DNA: TGTGCCAGCAGTCTGTCGGGGTACGAGCAGTACTTC
CDR3: CASSLSGYEQYF

D: NA
size: few
J: TRBJ2-7
V: TRBV5-1
length: 15
DNA: TGCGCCAGCAGCCGGGGGGGGACAGGGTATGTGGAGCAGTACTTC
CDR3: CASSRGGTGYVEQYF

D: TRBD1
size: few
J: TRBJ2-7
V: TRBV27
length: 14
DNA: TGTGCCAGCAGCGAGGGACAGGGAGGCTACGAGCAGTACTTC
CDR3: CASSEGQGGYEQYF

D: NA
size: few
J: TRBJ1-4
V: TRBV5-1
length: 14
DNA: TGCGCCAGCAGCCCCAGGGATGGTGTTGAAAAACTGTTTTTT
CDR3: CASSPRDGVEKLFF

D: NA
size: NA
J: TRBJ1-1
V: TRBV6-4
length: 12
DNA: TGTGCCAGCAGTTATCCAGGGCCTGAAGCTTTCTTT
CDR3: CASSYPGPEAFF